This section outlines one TCR beta chain sequence together with its context. Per the original data handling: Nucleated cell number was recorded as an estimate derived from reference gene primer amplification. Clones were sequenced by immunoSEQ multiplex PCR, and TCRdb holds only the in-frame ones, with some missing. V and J calls and clone size come straight from that table; D and trimming were deduced from the DNA. The table has about 60,000 clones, around 87% seen once. This sample is drawn from a study of blood T cell repertoires in COVID-19. Across the study: Samples representing acute and convalescent COVID-19 were sourced from the United States, Italy and Spain. Sample material is recorded as cDNA or gDNA derived from T cells, B-cell-depleted T cells, or PBMCs.

The CDR3 contains 14 residues. Germline CDR1 and CDR2: SGHRS and YFSETQ. The V gene lost 0 bases and the J gene lost 3 bases, with 8 bases spanning the gap. The chain uses TRBV5-1 and TRBJ2-3; D call uncertain. This sequence originates from a human donor with acute or convalescent COVID-19. The donor label of this sample is uncertain. Input material: peripheral blood. The DNA for the CDR3 is TGCGCCAGCAGCTTGGCCTCTAAGACAGATACGCAGTATTTT. This encodes CASSLASKTDTQYF.